The clone carrying this T cell receptor beta chain showed up just a few times. The antigen is undetermined. All patients picked for sequencing had shown, by flow cytometry, an expansion of CD8+CD57+ cells. Germline loops: CDR1 LGHNA, CDR2 YSLEER. V was pared by 1 base and J by 5 bases, with 7 bases of the junction left unmatched. This CDR3 spans 17 amino acids. The record originates from a study of CD8+CD57+ T cells in acquired aplastic anemia. Study-wide findings and caveats: The same twenty-nine CD8+ CDR3 sequences occurred in patients and in controls. No significant patient-versus-control difference appeared in CD8+ Simpson's diversity.

The study profiled TCR beta VDJ and CDR3 using genomic DNA as template. In TCRdb, the reads were re-called with MiXCR into one record per CDR3 protein. The sample includes 150,000 to 200,000 distinct CDR3 sequences, 48% of them seen just once. V and J are TRBV4-3 and TRBJ1-4; 10 nucleotides line up with TRBD1. This receptor was obtained from a human donor with aplastic anemia. The sequenced sample consisted of sorted CD4+, CD8+, or CD8+CD57+ T cells (not recorded which) from PBMCs. CDR3 DNA: TGCGCCAGCAGCCAAGGAATAATGGGACAGGGGAATGAAAAACTGTTTTTT. Its protein product is CASSQGIMGQGNEKLFF.